This is a list of T cell receptor beta chains from one sample in a study of blood T cell repertoires in COVID-19. The assay was immunoSEQ multiplex PCR, and TCRdb's table has in-frame clones only and misses some. The table has hundreds of thousands of clones, roughly 90% seen once; the top ten hold under 1.5%. The sequenced material came from peripheral blood. Receptors were obtained from a woman aged 25 to 45 with active or convalescent COVID-19. The CDR3 runs from the conserved cysteine through the conserved F or W. Fields, in order: clone size, V gene, J gene, D gene, CDR3 DNA, CDR3 protein. The D gene is left open where the match is weak. Clone size is given for some rows only: seen once, a few or many times, or a class if the clone is expanded.

.	TRBV30	TRBJ2-7	.	TGTGCCTGGAGTATGAGCGGCTCCTACGAGCAGTACTTC	CAWSMSGSYEQYF
few	TRBV5-1	TRBJ1-6	.	TGCGCCAGCAAGCTAGTGGGGGGGAAAAAGAATTCACCCCTCCACTTT	CASKLVGGKKNSPLHF
.	TRBV25-1	TRBJ2-7	.	TGTGCCAGCAGGCTTGCGGGAAGCTACGAGCAGTACTTC	CASRLAGSYEQYF
.	TRBV11-2	TRBJ2-1	TRBD2	TGTGCCAGCGGGACTAGCGGGATAGTTGAGCAGTTCTTC	CASGTSGIVEQFF
.	TRBV4-1	TRBJ2-1	TRBD2	TGCGCCAGCAGCCAAGTTACCGGCGGGAGGGCCGGCAATGAGCAGTTCTTC	CASSQVTGGRAGNEQFF
.	TRBV19	TRBJ2-2	.	TGTGCCAGTAGTAAACCCCGGACTCCCGGGGAGCTGTTTTTT	CASSKPRTPGELFF
.	TRBV4-2	TRBJ2-7	.	TGTGCCAGCAGGGAATCAGGGGCAAGCTCCTACGAGCAGTACTTC	CASRESGASSYEQYF
.	TRBV2	TRBJ2-2	.	TGTGCCAGCAGTGAGGCCCCAGGACAATATGACACCGGGGAGCTGTTTTTT	CASSEAPGQYDTGELFF
.	TRBV11-2	TRBJ1-1	.	TGTGCCAGCAGCTTAGATCGGGGGTCGGGTGAAGCTTTCTTT	CASSLDRGSGEAFF
.	TRBV15	TRBJ2-5	.	TGTGCCACCAGCACTTACTCCGGGACACGGACCCAGTACTTC	CATSTYSGTRTQYF
.	TRBV5-1	TRBJ2-7	TRBD1	TGCGCCAGCAGTTCTACCGGGACAGGGCCCAACGAGCAGTACTTC	CASSSTGTGPNEQYF
.	TRBV29-1	TRBJ2-1	.	TGCAGCGTTGGGGGCCGGGTACACCACTCCTACAATGAGCAGTTCTTC	CSVGGRVHHSYNEQFF
.	TRBV27	TRBJ1-1	TRBD1	TGTGCCAGCAGTTCCGGGACAGGGCCTGAAGCTTTCTTT	CASSSGTGPEAFF
few	TRBV19	TRBJ2-6	TRBD1	TGTGCCAGTAGTTTCACGACAGGGGGCTCTGGGGCCAACGTCCTGACTTTC	CASSFTTGGSGANVLTF
.	TRBV21-1	TRBJ2-1	.	TGTGCCAGCAGCAAAGCGACTAGCGGGGGGGGCGACGCTGAAAATGAGCAGTTCTTC	CASSKATSGGGDAENEQFF
.	TRBV6-6	TRBJ1-1	.	TGTGCCAGCAGTCCGAACATGAACACTGAAGCTTTCTTT	CASSPNMNTEAFF
.	TRBV11-2	TRBJ2-7	TRBD1	TGTGCCAGCAGCTCCCGGGACAGAGTCTCCTACGAGCAGTACTTC	CASSSRDRVSYEQYF
.	TRBV7-6	TRBJ2-5	.	TGTGCCAGCAGCTTAACCAAGCTAGCGGAGACCCAGTACTTC	CASSLTKLAETQYF
.	TRBV5-8	TRBJ1-3	.	TGTGCCAGCAGCTGGGGGGTAAACGGACAAACGATCTCTGGAAACACCATATATTTT	CASSWGVNGQTISGNTIYF
.	TRBV4-2	TRBJ2-7	TRBD2	TGTGCCAGCAGCCAAGCACTAGCGGGGGGGACCTACGAGCAGTACTTC	CASSQALAGGTYEQYF
.	TRBV7-2	TRBJ2-5	.	TGTGCCAGCAGCTTCCGTTATGGGACACCCACCCAAGAGACCCAGTACTTC	CASSFRYGTPTQETQYF
.	TRBV4-1	TRBJ2-1	.	TGCGCCAGCAGCCAAGTCCTTAATGAGCAGTTCTTC	CASSQVLNEQFF
once	TRBV4-1	TRBJ2-3	TRBD2	TGCGCCAGCAGCCAAGAGGGGGGGTTCCTTCTCAGCACAGATACGCAGTATTTT	CASSQEGGFLLSTDTQYF
.	TRBV12-3/TRBV12-4	TRBJ2-1	.	TGTGCCAGCAGTTACAGGGTTGGAGAGCAGTTCTTC	CASSYRVGEQFF
.	TRBV5-4	TRBJ1-6	TRBD1	TGTGCCAGCAGCTTGTCTTCCAGGACAGGGGATTCACCCCTCCACTTT	CASSLSSRTGDSPLHF
.	TRBV27	TRBJ2-4	.	TGTGCCAGCGGACCCTTGGGGGGGGGCCTAAACATTCAGTACTTC	CASGPLGGGLNIQYF
.	TRBV3-1/TRBV3-2	TRBJ2-7	TRBD2	TGTGCCAGCAGCCTAGCGGGAGGCTACGAGCAGTACTTC	CASSLAGGYEQYF
.	TRBV2	TRBJ2-3	TRBD2	TGTGCCAGCAGTGAAGATCCAGCGGGGGGAGCAGATACGCAGTATTTT	CASSEDPAGGADTQYF
.	TRBV7-8	TRBJ2-3	.	TGTGCCAGCAGCTCTACGAAGACTAGAGCAGATACGCAGTATTTT	CASSSTKTRADTQYF
.	TRBV18	TRBJ1-5	TRBD1	TGTGCCGGCTCACCAGGGACAGGGGTTCGTCAGCCCCAGCATTTT	CAGSPGTGVRQPQHF
.	TRBV15	TRBJ2-3	.	TGTGCCACCAGCCGACGACTAGAATTGGGGGATACGCAGTATTTT	CATSRRLELGDTQYF
.	TRBV29-1	TRBJ1-3	.	TGCAGTGTTCTGACAAGTCCTAACACCATATATTTT	CSVLTSPNTIYF
.	TRBV3-1/TRBV3-2	TRBJ2-5	.	TGTGCCAGCAGCCAAGATCGGGTTGAGACCCAGTACTTC	CASSQDRVETQYF
.	TRBV10-2	TRBJ1-2	.	TGCGCCAGCAGTGAGCCTCCACCCGCGGGGCTGGATGGCTACACCTTC	CASSEPPPAGLDGYTF
.	TRBV4-1	TRBJ1-1	TRBD1	TGCGCCAGCAGCCACTTTTTTACAGGGGGCCCGAGCACTGAAGCTTTCTTT	CASSHFFTGGPSTEAFF
.	TRBV5-1	TRBJ2-7	.	TGCGCCAGCAGCGTCTCCGGGACATCCGGCGAGCAGTACTTC	CASSVSGTSGEQYF
.	TRBV5-1	TRBJ1-3	TRBD1	TGCGCCAGCAGCCCGACAGGGGGGACCGGAAACACCATATATTTT	CASSPTGGTGNTIYF
.	TRBV6-5	TRBJ1-1	.	TGTGCCAGCAGAACGTCCCTACAGATGAACACTGAAGCTTTCTTT	CASRTSLQMNTEAFF
once	TRBV5-5	TRBJ2-2	.	TGTGCCAGCAGTCCTGTGGGGGAGCTGTTTTTT	CASSPVGELFF
.	TRBV14	TRBJ1-1	TRBD1	TGTGCCAGCAGCTTGCGGCAGGGGGTACCTAACACTGAAGCTTTCTTT	CASSLRQGVPNTEAFF
.	TRBV19	TRBJ1-5	.	TGTGCCAGTTATCCGGGGGGCAATCAGCCCCAGCATTTT	CASYPGGNQPQHF
.	TRBV3-1/TRBV3-2	TRBJ1-1	TRBD1	TGTGCCAGCAGCCTTGGACAGGGGGCGGGCACTGAAGCTTTCTTT	CASSLGQGAGTEAFF
.	TRBV11-2	TRBJ1-6	.	TGTGCCAGCAGCCCGGCGGCCGTTAATTCACCCCTCCACTTT	CASSPAAVNSPLHF
.	TRBV14	TRBJ1-3	.	TGTGCCAGCAGCCAAGCGGGGGAGAAGGGAGGAAACACCATATATTTT	CASSQAGEKGGNTIYF
.	TRBV7-9	TRBJ2-7	TRBD2	TGTGCCAGCAGCTACCTGGGGCAGGGACTAGCGGACTACGAGCAGTACTTC	CASSYLGQGLADYEQYF